This T cell receptor beta chain was observed in a study of blood T cell repertoires in COVID-19 (dated by TCRdb to about 2020). A note on the overall study: The collaborator samples originated in the United States, Italy and Spain and spanned the acute and convalescent phases of COVID-19. HLA class I and class II types, where available, came from metadata supplied by the sample provider rather than from assay-based typing. The repertoires were made available in a free public database intended to serve as a resource for research on the immune response to SARS-CoV-2. The dataset comprised deeply sampled blood TCRbeta repertoires from subjects exposed to, actively infected with, or recovered from COVID-19. Nearly every sample came with metadata listing a de-identified subject ID, COVID-19 status, age in years and sex. The material from the prospective study consisted of cDNA or gDNA derived from T cells, B-cell-depleted T cells, or PBMCs. Samples were obtained from the ongoing ImmuneRACE study (first 160 participants) and from 1,200 or so subjects provided by 6 global collaborators. General study outcomes and caveats: The quantity of clinical and demographic metadata differed by source and by participant and was supplied without curation.

The collaborating institutions used their own protocols to collect whole blood in K2EDTA tubes. For TCRbeta analysis, collaborator samples were shipped as frozen whole blood, as isolated PBMCs, or as DNA extracted from either sample type. Sequences MNHEY (CDR1) and SVGAGI (CDR2) are obtained from the germline V gene. From cysteine to phenylalanine, the CDR3 is 15 amino acids long. Just the 45-base CDR3 DNA is kept, in frame starting at base 1. V and J are truncated by 4 bases and 4 bases respectively, leaving an intervening sequence of 16 bases. Points on this clone: Its binding antigen is unknown. Base qualities are not at hand, and no much larger clone is one base apart.

The immunoSEQ Assay, a bias-controlled multiplex PCR, was used to amplify TCRbeta CDR3 regions from genomic DNA. Per the source publication's procedure: Nucleated cell counts per sample were estimated from amplification of reference gene primers within the assay. To quantify the absolute abundance of each unique TCRbeta CDR3 rearrangement, sequence reads were collapsed and filtered. For each sample, productive Simpson clonality was calculated as the square root of Simpson's diversity index over productive rearrangements. TCRdb provides this immuneACCESS table in a form limited to in-frame rearrangements. Some clones are lacking; in checked studies, under half of them reflect an unresolved V gene, and why the rest are absent is not known. V and J calls and clone size are those listed in that table; D and trimming were worked out from the DNA. This sample is represented by some 64,000 clones; more than 70% of them were singletons. Approximately 6.8% of the sample is taken by the ten largest.

The TCR originated in a woman aged 60 to 75 with acute or convalescent COVID-19. Sequencing was performed on peripheral blood. The rearranged segments are TRBV6-5 and TRBJ2-5, with TRBD1 tentatively as D gene (6 bases match). The DNA reads TGTGCCAGCAGTTCTGGGCAGGGGCGAGGAGAGACCCAGTACTTC. Its translation is CASSSGQGRGETQYF.